This is a list of T cell receptor beta chains from one sample in a study of blood T cell repertoires in COVID-19. Assay used: immunoSEQ multiplex PCR; TCRdb lists only in-frame clones, some missing. The table lists about 170,000 clones, 87% of them singletons. Sequences were obtained from peripheral blood. The receptors stem from a woman between 50 and 59 years old with acute or convalescent COVID-19. Each CDR3 is given with its conserved first and last residue. Fields, in order: J gene, V gene, clone size, D gene, CDR3 DNA, CDR3 protein. A D gene is named only where the DNA matches it firmly. Size is stated for part of the rows, as once, few or many counts, or as a class when the clone is expanded.

TRBJ2-1 | TRBV24-1 | - | - | TGTGCCACCCAACCTGCAGGGCCATTAGCTAACAATGAGCAGTTCTTC | CATQPAGPLANNEQFF
TRBJ1-2 | TRBV9 | - | - | TGTGCCAGCAGAGCGGGACCTGGGTATGGCTACACCTTC | CASRAGPGYGYTF
TRBJ1-1 | TRBV27 | - | - | TGTGCCAGCAGTTCTACAGTGAACACTGAAGCTTTCTTT | CASSSTVNTEAFF
TRBJ1-1 | TRBV7-2 | - | - | TGTGCCAGCGGCTTGGGAGAGAACACTGAAGCTTTCTTT | CASGLGENTEAFF
TRBJ2-5 | TRBV21-1 | - | - | TGTGCCAGCAGCAACAACAGGGGCGGTGAGACCCAGTACTTC | CASSNNRGGETQYF
TRBJ2-3 | TRBV5-1 | - | - | TGCGCCAGCAGCTTTGAACAGGCAGATACGCAGTATTTT | CASSFEQADTQYF
TRBJ1-2 | TRBV6-1 | - | TRBD1 | TGTGCCAGCAGTGTTCAGGGGGAAGTTCTTCACTATGGCTACACCTTC | CASSVQGEVLHYGYTF
TRBJ1-5 | TRBV7-8 | - | TRBD1 | TGTGCCAGCAGCTTCGGGACAGGGGACCAGCCCCAGCATTTT | CASSFGTGDQPQHF
TRBJ2-3 | TRBV2 | few | TRBD2 | TGTGCCAGCACCACGCGACTAGCGGGGGACTTTTCCACAGATACGCAGTATTTT | CASTTRLAGDFSTDTQYF
TRBJ2-5 | TRBV12-3/TRBV12-4 | - | TRBD1 | TGTGCCAGCAGGACAGGGTTGAGGGAGACCCAGTACTTC | CASRTGLRETQYF
TRBJ1-6 | TRBV12-3/TRBV12-4 | - | - | TGTGCCAGCAGTTTGTTTCGGAATTCACCCCTCCACTTT | CASSLFRNSPLHF
TRBJ1-1 | TRBV2 | - | - | TGTGCCAACGGACAGCTGAACACTGAAGCTTTCTTT | CANGQLNTEAFF
TRBJ2-7 | TRBV9 | - | TRBD1 | TGTGCCAGCAACCAAGGACAGGGGGCGTACGAGCAGTACTTC | CASNQGQGAYEQYF
TRBJ1-6 | TRBV11-3 | - | - | TGTGCCAGCAGCTTAGGAGGAGCTAATTCACCCCTCCACTTT | CASSLGGANSPLHF
TRBJ1-1 | TRBV19 | - | - | TGTGCCAGTAGTATGTGGGAGGCTGAAGCTTTCTTT | CASSMWEAEAFF
TRBJ2-3 | TRBV11-2 | - | TRBD2 | TGTGCCAGCAGCTTAGTGGAGAAGCGGGAGCCAATCTTT | CASSLVEKREPIF
TRBJ1-2 | TRBV6-2/TRBV6-3 | - | TRBD1 | TGTGCCAGCAGCGTGATCAGGGGGCGGTCCGATGGCTACACCTTC | CASSVIRGRSDGYTF
TRBJ2-7 | TRBV7-9 | - | TRBD1 | TGTGCCAGCAGCTTCCAGGGGACAGGGGCCGAGCAGTACTTC | CASSFQGTGAEQYF
TRBJ2-7 | TRBV12-1 | - | - | TGTGCCAGCAGCTTTACTAGCGGGGGGGCCCACGAGCAGTACTTC | CASSFTSGGAHEQYF
TRBJ2-1 | TRBV24-1 | - | - | TGTGCCACCAGTGACATGACCGACAGGCCCTCTAGGGGCTCCTACAATGAGCAGTTCTTC | CATSDMTDRPSRGSYNEQFF
TRBJ2-7 | TRBV6-2/TRBV6-3 | - | - | TGTGCCAGCAGTTACGGGGGGGGACAGGCCTCCTACGAGCAGTACTTC | CASSYGGGQASYEQYF
TRBJ1-2 | TRBV6-5 | - | TRBD1 | TGTGCCAGCAAGTGGGACAGCTCATATTACTATGGCTACACCTTC | CASKWDSSYYYGYTF
TRBJ2-5 | TRBV10-2 | - | TRBD1 | TGCGCCAGCAGTGCAGCCGGGACAGGCCCCCTCGTGGAGACCCAGTACTTC | CASSAAGTGPLVETQYF
TRBJ1-2 | TRBV30 | once | - | TGTGCCTGGAGTGTCCGAGGACTATTAAATGGCTACACCTTC | CAWSVRGLLNGYTF
TRBJ1-1 | TRBV20-1 | - | - | TGCAGTGCCCCACAGGGAGCGACTTTCTTT | CSAPQGATFF
TRBJ1-1 | TRBV30 | few | TRBD1 | TGTGCCTGGAGACCTCTACCCTGGGGCAGGCTGACGGACAGGGGGACTGAAGCTTTCTTT | CAWRPLPWGRLTDRGTEAFF
TRBJ2-1 | TRBV7-2 | - | - | TGTGCCAGCAGCTTAGTGGTCACCGGTAGCTACAATGAGCAGTTCTTC | CASSLVVTGSYNEQFF
TRBJ2-1 | TRBV3-1/TRBV3-2 | - | - | TGTGCCAGCAGCCCAGTAATGATTACCTCCTACAATGAGCAGTTCTTC | CASSPVMITSYNEQFF
TRBJ1-5 | TRBV27 | once | - | TGTGCCAGCGGCGTAGGCCAGGGGCAGCCCCAGCATTTT | CASGVGQGQPQHF
TRBJ2-1 | TRBV7-2 | - | TRBD2 | TGTGCCAGCAGCACAACTAGCGGGCTAAATGAGCAGTTCTTC | CASSTTSGLNEQFF
TRBJ1-1 | TRBV12-3/TRBV12-4 | - | - | TGTGCCAGCAGTTTAGGGCCCGTCCGTGAAGCTTTCTTT | CASSLGPVREAFF
TRBJ2-1 | TRBV5-4 | - | - | TGTGCCAGCAGCTCACAGGGAATTAGCTACAATGAGCAGTTCTTC | CASSSQGISYNEQFF
TRBJ2-7 | TRBV11-2 | - | TRBD1 | TGTGCCAGCAGCTTAGTCCGGACAGGGGTGTTGGACGAGCAGTACTTC | CASSLVRTGVLDEQYF
TRBJ1-1 | TRBV5-4 | - | - | TGTGCCAGCAGCATATTCCAGGCCAACACTGAAGCTTTCTTT | CASSIFQANTEAFF
TRBJ2-7 | TRBV9 | - | TRBD1 | TGTGCCAGCAGCGTAGCCCAACAGGGGCACTCCTACGAGCAGTACTTC | CASSVAQQGHSYEQYF
TRBJ2-4 | TRBV19 | - | TRBD1 | TGTGCCAGTAGTACCACCGGGACAGGGAAAAACATTCAGTACTTC | CASSTTGTGKNIQYF
TRBJ1-2 | TRBV10-3 | - | - | TGTGCCATCACAGGCAGATCTAACTATGGCTACACCTTC | CAITGRSNYGYTF
TRBJ1-4 | TRBV19 | few | TRBD1 | TGTGCCAGTAGGGGACCCCCGGACAGGTTTTTTTTGGGTGAAAAACTGTTTTTT | CASRGPPDRFFLGEKLFF
TRBJ2-7 | TRBV12-3/TRBV12-4 | once | - | TGTGCCAGCAGTAAGGGGTACGAGCAGTACTTC | CASSKGYEQYF
TRBJ2-2 | TRBV9 | - | - | TGTGCCAGCAGCCCCGAGTGGGTGGGCTGGAACACCGGGGAGCTGTTTTTT | CASSPEWVGWNTGELFF
TRBJ1-2 | TRBV29-1 | few | - | TGCAGCGTCCACAGGGATACTGGCTATGGCTACACCTTC | CSVHRDTGYGYTF